A selection of T cell receptor beta chains follows, all from one sample in a study of T-cell memory formation after mild COVID-19. Each CDR3 protein gets one entry after TCRdb re-called the 5' RACE reads with MiXCR. Here the sample spans some 340,000 distinct CDR3 sequences, about an eighth being singletons. Sequences were obtained from PBMCs or a T cell subset sorted from them (not recorded which). These receptors all stem from a man aged 18 to 30 who had mild COVID-19 (a few samples of this study predate the infection). Cell type and time point are not known. Both conserved end residues are part of each CDR3. A D gene is named only where the DNA matches it firmly. Size values are once, few and many counts, or a class for expanded clones, and some rows have none.

-	TRBV4-3	-	TRBJ1-2	TGCGCCAGCAGCCAAGATGGTAGGGGTCTCTATGGCTACACCTTC	CASSQDGRGLYGYTF
few	TRBV7-2	-	TRBJ1-1	TGTGCCAGCAGCTTAGGAGGGGGGGACACTGAAGCTTTCTTT	CASSLGGGDTEAFF
few	TRBV20-1	-	TRBJ2-3	TGCAGTGCGGTGCCCGGTATCACAGATACGCAGTATTTT	CSAVPGITDTQYF
-	TRBV12-3/TRBV12-4	-	TRBJ2-7	TGTGCCAGCAGTTTTATCGACTACGAGCAGTACTTC	CASSFIDYEQYF
-	TRBV6-5	-	TRBJ2-5	TGTGCCAGCAGACAGGGATACCAAGAGACCCAGTACTTC	CASRQGYQETQYF
-	TRBV7-9	-	TRBJ2-1	TGTGCCAGCAGCTTCCCTCTGGGAAGTGAGCAGTTCTTC	CASSFPLGSEQFF
few	TRBV10-2	TRBD2	TRBJ2-7	TGCGCCAGCAGTGAGTGGGGGGGCTACGAGCAGTACTTC	CASSEWGGYEQYF
-	TRBV5-4	-	TRBJ2-7	TGTGCCAGCAGCTTGGCTCCGGATTCCTACGAGCAGTACTTC	CASSLAPDSYEQYF
-	TRBV7-2	-	TRBJ2-5	TGTGCCAGCAGCTTAGTTCGGAGGGCTGGGGAGACCCAGTACTTC	CASSLVRRAGETQYF
-	TRBV6-6	TRBD1	TRBJ1-5	TGTGCCAGCAGTTTTGGACAGGGCTTCCCCAATCAGCCCCAGCATTTT	CASSFGQGFPNQPQHF
few	TRBV27	-	TRBJ1-1	TGTGCCAGCAGTTTAACGGGAAGGTACACTGAAGCTTTCTTT	CASSLTGRYTEAFF
once	TRBV28	TRBD2	TRBJ2-3	TGTGCCAGCAGTGGCGCGGGGGGGAAAGATACGCAGTATTTT	CASSGAGGKDTQYF
few	TRBV6-5	TRBD1	TRBJ1-4	TGTGCCAGCAGTGACCGGGACAGGGCTAATGAAAAACTGTTTTTT	CASSDRDRANEKLFF
few	TRBV6-5	-	TRBJ2-3	TGTGCCAGCAGTTACTCCGGGGTCTTGGGCACAGATACGCAGTATTTT	CASSYSGVLGTDTQYF
few	TRBV7-2	-	TRBJ1-6	TGTGCCAGCAGTTTCCATCAGCCGTATAATTCACCCCTCCACTTT	CASSFHQPYNSPLHF
few	TRBV6-5	-	TRBJ1-3	TGTGCCAGCAGTTACTTTCCCAAAATAGGGTGGTCTGGAAACACCATATATTTT	CASSYFPKIGWSGNTIYF
few	TRBV7-6	-	TRBJ2-7	TGTGCCAGCAGCTTATTGGATAAAGGGGACTACGAGCAGTACTTC	CASSLLDKGDYEQYF
-	TRBV30	-	TRBJ1-1	TGTGCCTGGATGGGACTTTTCGAAGCTTTCTTT	CAWMGLFEAFF
-	TRBV5-1	-	TRBJ2-3	TGCGCCAGCAGCGAGCAAACGGGGCCCGATACGCAGTATTTT	CASSEQTGPDTQYF
many	TRBV5-1	TRBD1	TRBJ2-1	TGCGCCAGCAGCCCTAGGGGGACAGGGGGCCACTCCAATGAGCAGTTCTTC	CASSPRGTGGHSNEQFF
few	TRBV20-1	-	TRBJ2-7	TGCAGTGCTAGAGGCCAGACGGTCAGCTACGAGCAGTACTTC	CSARGQTVSYEQYF
few	TRBV11-2	TRBD1	TRBJ1-4	TGTGCCAGCAGCAGGCGGGACAGGGTTGTTTTT	CASSRRDRVVF
-	TRBV12-3/TRBV12-4	-	TRBJ2-7	TGTGCCAGCAGTTTAGTAGGGGACGAGCAGTACTTC	CASSLVGDEQYF
-	TRBV19	-	TRBJ1-2	TGTGCCAGTAGTATCTGGACGCAGAACTATGGCTACACCTTC	CASSIWTQNYGYTF
many	TRBV4-2	TRBD2	TRBJ2-7	TGTGCCAGCAGCCCCTTAGCGGGGGCAGGCTACGAGCAGTACTTC	CASSPLAGAGYEQYF
-	TRBV20-1	TRBD2	TRBJ2-7	TGCAGTGCCCAGACGAGCGGGGACTACGAGCAGTACTTC	CSAQTSGDYEQYF
few	TRBV5-5	TRBD1	TRBJ2-1	TGTGCCAGCAGCATGTACAGGGGGACCTACAATGAGCAGTTCTTC	CASSMYRGTYNEQFF
few	TRBV20-1	TRBD1	TRBJ1-2	TGCAGTGCGAGACAGGGGGCGACCTATGGCTACACCTTC	CSARQGATYGYTF
-	TRBV30	-	TRBJ2-1	TGTGCCTGGAGTGTTGCCCAGGCCCCGTTCTTC	CAWSVAQAPFF
-	TRBV19	TRBD1	TRBJ2-7	TGTGCCAGCGGGACAGGTTACTACGAGCAGTACTTC	CASGTGYYEQYF
few	TRBV12-3/TRBV12-4	-	TRBJ1-2	TGTGCCAGCAGCAACCCCGCCCGCGGTGGCTACACCTTC	CASSNPARGGYTF
few	TRBV11-2	-	TRBJ2-2	TGTGCCAGCAGCCGGAACTACTACCGAACCGGGGAGCTGTTTTTT	CASSRNYYRTGELFF
few	TRBV12-3/TRBV12-4	-	TRBJ1-3	TGTGCCAGCACCCCTGGGAGGGAAGACTCTGGAAACACCATATATTTT	CASTPGREDSGNTIYF
many	TRBV6-5	-	TRBJ1-3	TGTGCCAGCAGTTACGGACACTCTGGAAACACCATATATTTT	CASSYGHSGNTIYF
many	TRBV7-2	-	TRBJ2-5	TGTGCCAGCAGCTTATACGGGGGGCCGCGAGGGACCCAGTACTTC	CASSLYGGPRGTQYF
-	TRBV10-3	-	TRBJ1-2	TGTGCCATCAGTGACACAGGGCACGTCTATGGCTACACCTTC	CAISDTGHVYGYTF
-	TRBV9	TRBD2	TRBJ2-1	TGTGCCAGCAGCGGAAACAGACTAGCGGGGGTACACAATGAGCAGTTCTTC	CASSGNRLAGVHNEQFF
-	TRBV7-2	-	TRBJ2-5	TGTGCCAGCAGCTTTAGGGACTTCTCCAGAGAGACCCAGTACTTC	CASSFRDFSRETQYF
many	TRBV7-2	-	TRBJ2-1	TGTGCCAGCAGCTTCGGGTTAAGGGGGGCAGGGGCCGATGAGCAGTTCTTC	CASSFGLRGAGADEQFF
-	TRBV10-3	TRBD1	TRBJ2-7	TGTGCCATCAGTGAGTCGGGGACAGAGACCTACGAGCAGTACTTC	CAISESGTETYEQYF
-	TRBV6-1	TRBD1	TRBJ2-5	TGTGCCAGCACCAAAGGGGCAGGGGGAGAGACCCAGTACTTC	CASTKGAGGETQYF
-	TRBV4-2	-	TRBJ2-1	TGTGCCAGCAGCCAAGAAGAGAGTAGCCCCTACAATGAGCAGTTCTTC	CASSQEESSPYNEQFF
once	TRBV11-1	-	TRBJ2-5	TGTGCCAGCGGCCCCCAAGAGACCCAGTACTTC	CASGPQETQYF